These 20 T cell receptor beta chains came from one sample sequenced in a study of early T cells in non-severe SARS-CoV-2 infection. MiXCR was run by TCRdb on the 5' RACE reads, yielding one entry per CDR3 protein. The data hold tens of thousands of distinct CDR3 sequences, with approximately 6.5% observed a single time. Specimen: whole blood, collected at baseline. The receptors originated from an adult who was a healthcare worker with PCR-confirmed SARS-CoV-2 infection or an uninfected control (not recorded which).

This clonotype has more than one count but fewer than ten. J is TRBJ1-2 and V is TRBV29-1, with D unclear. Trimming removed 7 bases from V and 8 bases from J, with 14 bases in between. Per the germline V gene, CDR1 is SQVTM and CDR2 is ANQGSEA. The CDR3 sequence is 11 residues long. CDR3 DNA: TGCAGCGGCCTAATCCTGGGGGGCTACACCTTC. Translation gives CSGLILGGYTF.

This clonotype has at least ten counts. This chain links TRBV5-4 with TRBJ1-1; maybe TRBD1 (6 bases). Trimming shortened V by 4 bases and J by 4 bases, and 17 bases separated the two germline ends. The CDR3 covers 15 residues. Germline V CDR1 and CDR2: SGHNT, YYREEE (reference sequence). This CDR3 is CASSPPMGAGTEAFF. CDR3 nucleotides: TGTGCCAGCAGCCCGCCAATGGGGGCGGGCACTGAAGCTTTCTTT. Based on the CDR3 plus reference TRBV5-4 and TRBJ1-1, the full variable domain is ETGVTQSPTHLIKTRGQQVTLRCSSQSGHNTVSWYQQALGQGPQFIFQYYREEENGRGNFPPRFSGLQFPNYSSELNVNALELDDSALYLCASSPPMGAGTEAFFGQGTRLTVV.

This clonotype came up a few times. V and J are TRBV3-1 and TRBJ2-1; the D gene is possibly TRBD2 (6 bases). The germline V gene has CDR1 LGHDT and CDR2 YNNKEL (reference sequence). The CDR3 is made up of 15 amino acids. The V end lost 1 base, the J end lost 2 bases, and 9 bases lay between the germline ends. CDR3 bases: TGTGCCAGCAGCCAAGGGCGCGGGACCTACAATGAGCAGTTCTTC. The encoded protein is CASSQGRGTYNEQFF.

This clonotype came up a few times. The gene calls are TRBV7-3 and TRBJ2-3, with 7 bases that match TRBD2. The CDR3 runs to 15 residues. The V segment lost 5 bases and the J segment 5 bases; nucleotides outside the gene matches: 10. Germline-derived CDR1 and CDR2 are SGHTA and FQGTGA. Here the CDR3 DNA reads TGTGCCAGCAGCCTTCTAGCGGACCTATTAGATACGCAGTATTTT. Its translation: CASSLLADLLDTQYF.

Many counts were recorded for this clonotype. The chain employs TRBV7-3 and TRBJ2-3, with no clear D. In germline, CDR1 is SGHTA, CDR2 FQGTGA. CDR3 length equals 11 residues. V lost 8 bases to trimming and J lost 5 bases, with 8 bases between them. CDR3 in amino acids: CASSGGDTQYF. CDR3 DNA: TGTGCCAGCTCGGGCGGAGATACGCAGTATTTT.

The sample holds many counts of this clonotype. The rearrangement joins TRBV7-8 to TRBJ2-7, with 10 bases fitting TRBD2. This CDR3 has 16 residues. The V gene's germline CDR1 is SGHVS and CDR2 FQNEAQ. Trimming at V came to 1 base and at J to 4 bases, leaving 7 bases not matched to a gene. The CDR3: CASSLGSGRDRYEQYF. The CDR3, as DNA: TGTGCCAGCAGCTTAGGCAGCGGGAGGGACCGGTACGAGCAGTACTTC.

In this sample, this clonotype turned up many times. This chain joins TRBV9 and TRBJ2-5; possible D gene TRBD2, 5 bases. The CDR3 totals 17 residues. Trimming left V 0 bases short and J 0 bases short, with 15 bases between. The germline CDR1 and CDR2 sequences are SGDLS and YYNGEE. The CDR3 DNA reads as TGTGCCAGCAGCGTAGACGGATCCTGGAGGTACCAAGAGACCCAGTACTTC. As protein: CASSVDGSWRYQETQYF.

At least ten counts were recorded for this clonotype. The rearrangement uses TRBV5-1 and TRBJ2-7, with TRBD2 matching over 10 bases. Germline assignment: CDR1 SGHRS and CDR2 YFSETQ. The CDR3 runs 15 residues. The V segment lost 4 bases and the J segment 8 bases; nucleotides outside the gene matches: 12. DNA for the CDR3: TGCGCCAGCAGCGAAGACCTAGCGGGAGAGGCGAAGCAGTACTTC. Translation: CASSEDLAGEAKQYF.

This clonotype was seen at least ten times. The CDR3 nucleotides read TGCAGTGCTAGCGGGGCCGGGGAGACCCAGTACTTC. Its translation: CSASGAGETQYF. The rearrangement links TRBV20-1 to TRBJ2-5; tentatively, D is TRBD1 or TRBD2 (5 bases each). The CDR3 has 12 residues. Germline assignment: CDR1 DFQATT and CDR2 SNEGSKA (reference sequence). Trimming shortened V by 3 bases and J by 5 bases, and 10 bases separated the two germline ends.

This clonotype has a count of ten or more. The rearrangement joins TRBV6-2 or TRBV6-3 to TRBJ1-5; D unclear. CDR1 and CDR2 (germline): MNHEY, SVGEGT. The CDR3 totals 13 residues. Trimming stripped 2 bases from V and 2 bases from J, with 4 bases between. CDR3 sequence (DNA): TGTGCCAGCAGTTACGGAGGCAATCAGCCCCAGCATTTT. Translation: CASSYGGNQPQHF.

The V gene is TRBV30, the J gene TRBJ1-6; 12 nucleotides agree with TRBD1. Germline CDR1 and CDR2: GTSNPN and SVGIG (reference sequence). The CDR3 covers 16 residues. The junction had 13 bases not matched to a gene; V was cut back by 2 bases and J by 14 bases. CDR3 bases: TGTGCCTGGAGTCCTCGGGACAGGGGGCCAACGGGGGCCCTCCACTTT. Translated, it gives CAWSPRDRGPTGALHF.

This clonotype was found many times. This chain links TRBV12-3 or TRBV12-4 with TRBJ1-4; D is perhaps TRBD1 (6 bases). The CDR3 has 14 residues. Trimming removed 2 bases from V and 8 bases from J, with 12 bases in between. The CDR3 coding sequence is TGTGCCAGCAGTTTAAAACAGGGTGGCGAAAAACTGTTTTTT. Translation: CASSLKQGGEKLFF.

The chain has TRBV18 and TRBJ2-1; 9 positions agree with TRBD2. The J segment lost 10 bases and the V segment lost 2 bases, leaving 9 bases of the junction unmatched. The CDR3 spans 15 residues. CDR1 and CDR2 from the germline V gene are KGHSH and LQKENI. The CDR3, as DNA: TGTGCCAGCTCACCAGTGACTAGCGGAATCACCGAGCAGTTCTTC. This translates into CASSPVTSGITEQFF.

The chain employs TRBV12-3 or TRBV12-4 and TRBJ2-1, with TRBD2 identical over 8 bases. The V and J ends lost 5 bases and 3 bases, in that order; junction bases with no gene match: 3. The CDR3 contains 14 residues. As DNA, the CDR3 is TGTGCCAGCAGTAGAGCGGGGGACTACAATGAGCAGTTCTTC. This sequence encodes CASSRAGDYNEQFF.

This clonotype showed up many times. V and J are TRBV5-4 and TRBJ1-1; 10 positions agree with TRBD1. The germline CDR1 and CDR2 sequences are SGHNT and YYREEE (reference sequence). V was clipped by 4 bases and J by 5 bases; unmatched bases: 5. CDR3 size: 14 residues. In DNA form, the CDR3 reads TGTGCCAGCAGCCTGGACAGGGGGAATACTGAAGCTTTCTTT. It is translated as CASSLDRGNTEAFF.

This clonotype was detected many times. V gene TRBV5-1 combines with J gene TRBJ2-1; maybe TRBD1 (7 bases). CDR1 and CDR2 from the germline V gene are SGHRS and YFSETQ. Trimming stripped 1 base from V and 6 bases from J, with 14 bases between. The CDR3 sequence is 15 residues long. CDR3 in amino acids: CASSLRPGGGNEQFF. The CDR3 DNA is TGCGCCAGCAGCTTGAGGCCAGGGGGAGGCAATGAGCAGTTCTTC.

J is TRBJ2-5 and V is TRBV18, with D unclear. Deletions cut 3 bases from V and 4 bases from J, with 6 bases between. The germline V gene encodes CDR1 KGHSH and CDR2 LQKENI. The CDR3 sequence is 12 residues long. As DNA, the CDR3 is TGTGCCAGCTCACCCAAAGCAGAGACCCAGTACTTC. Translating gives CASSPKAETQYF.

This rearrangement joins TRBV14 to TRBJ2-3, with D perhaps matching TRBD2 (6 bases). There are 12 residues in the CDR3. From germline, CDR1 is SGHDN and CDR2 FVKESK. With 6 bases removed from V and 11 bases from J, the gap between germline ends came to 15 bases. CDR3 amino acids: CASSFPGLQQYF. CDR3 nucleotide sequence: TGTGCCAGCAGTTTTCCGGGACTCCAGCAGTATTTT.

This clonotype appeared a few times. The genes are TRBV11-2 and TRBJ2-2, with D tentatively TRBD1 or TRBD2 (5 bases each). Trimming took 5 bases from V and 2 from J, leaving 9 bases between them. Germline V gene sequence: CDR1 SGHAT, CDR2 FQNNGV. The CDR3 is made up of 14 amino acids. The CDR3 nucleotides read TGTGCCAGCAGCAGGGGACCCAACACCGGGGAGCTGTTTTTT. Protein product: CASSRGPNTGELFF.

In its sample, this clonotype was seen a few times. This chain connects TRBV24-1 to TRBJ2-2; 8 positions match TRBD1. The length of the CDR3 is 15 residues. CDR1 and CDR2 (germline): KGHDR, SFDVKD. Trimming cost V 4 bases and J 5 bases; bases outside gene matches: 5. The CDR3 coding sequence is TGTGCCACCAGTGACCCCGGGACAGGTACCGGGGAGCTGTTTTTT. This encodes CATSDPGTGTGELFF.